This T cell receptor (beta chain) was obtained from a study of cytomegalovirus exposure and HLA in healthy donors. Whole-study findings and limits: The authors judged a highly shared variant cluster likely a sequencing artifact. Some V segments, TRBV6-2 and TRBV6-3 among them, were indistinguishable and were therefore excluded.

Notes on this clone: The antigen is undetermined.

This PCR relied on a set of 60 Vbeta primers and 13 Jbeta primers. Assay used: immunoSEQ multiplex PCR; TCRdb lists only in-frame clones, some missing. The sample records fewer than 250,000 clones, about four fifths being singletons. The CDR3 covers 13 residues. Trimming stripped 9 bases from V and 6 bases from J, with 13 bases between. CDR1 SGHRS and CDR2 YFSETQ come from the germline V gene. The clonotype comes from a man younger than 30 in good health and CMV-seronegative. The chain carries TRBV5-1 and TRBJ1-6; the D gene is possibly TRBD1 (6 bases). The specimen sequenced was PBMCs. CDR3 region: CATSTGINSPLHF. In nucleotides, the CDR3 is TGCGCCACCTCAACAGGGATTAATTCACCCCTCCACTTT.